This T cell receptor beta chain originates from a study of cytomegalovirus exposure and HLA in healthy donors. Study-wide results and caveats: Reports state that TCR beta sequences accurately predicted most subjects' HLA-A and HLA-B alleles. Among donors in an Asian-associated ancestry cluster, a later analysis reportedly found fewer N-insertions than the approximately 700-donor mean. In vitro, three CMV-associated chains proved specific for CMV antigens.

With 60 Vbeta and 13 Jbeta primers, the PCR was carried out. Clones were sequenced by immunoSEQ multiplex PCR, and TCRdb holds only the in-frame ones, with some missing. The sample holds 200,000 to 250,000 clones, around 89% seen once. The CDR3 is 16 residues long. V lost 0 bases and J 6 bases, leaving 18 bases between the germline ends. Looked up from germline, CDR1 is LGHNA and CDR2 is YNFKEQ. About this clone itself: Antigen: not known.

The TCR was taken from a young woman in good health and CMV-seronegative. The material sequenced was PBMCs. The rearrangement uses TRBV4-2 and TRBJ2-7; perhaps TRBD1 as D (5 bases). The CDR3 nucleotides read TGTGCCAGCAGCCAAGATGTCGCAGGGCCAGGCTGCGAGCAGTACTTC. It translates to CASSQDVAGPGCEQYF.